This T cell receptor (beta chain) was recovered during a study of blood T cells in healthy people across ages. Regarding the study as a whole: When set beside aged donors, long-lived donors presented more naive CD4+ cells and higher diversity. In the absence of known donor CMV status, changes in expanded clonotypes were possibly confounded.

A sample-barcoded 5' primer and a J-beta primer mix were used in a second PCR of about 6 to 12 cycles. TCRdb independently ran MiXCR on the 5' RACE reads; one entry per CDR3 protein. Among some 1.5 million distinct CDR3 sequences listed, roughly 30% were seen once. A word on this clonotype: As yet, its antigen is unknown.

Trimming cost V 3 bases and J 1 base; bases outside gene matches: 6. The germline V gene has CDR1 MGHRA and CDR2 YSYEKL. The CDR3 spans 16 residues. The chain links TRBV4-1 to TRBJ2-3; 8 bases are a match to TRBD2. The receptor comes from a woman aged 30 to 39 in good health. The sample was blood. CDR3 region: CASSHKAGEGTDTQYF. The CDR3 DNA is TGCGCCAGCAGCCATAAAGCGGGAGAGGGCACAGATACGCAGTATTTT.